Below, 2 T cell receptor beta chains from the same sample are listed, as sequenced in a study of shared clonotypes between healthy human individuals. CD8 cells classed as naive were CD45RO-negative and positively selected for CCR7, excluding terminally differentiated effector memory CD45RA+ cells. Measured with immunoSEQ multiplex PCR; TCRdb has only the in-frame clones, and not every one. Among 660,000 or so clones listed, approximately 96% were seen once. Sequencing was carried out using naive CD8+ T cells sorted from blood. The receptors here all came from a woman in her twenties or thirties in good health.

The rearrangement links TRBV5-1 to TRBJ2-3; 13 bases agree with TRBD2. The CDR3 is made up of 15 amino acids. Germline V lookup: CDR1 SGHRS, CDR2 YFSETQ. After removal of 4 bases from V and 6 bases from J, the junction contained 5 bases not matched to a gene. The DNA for the CDR3 is TGCGCCAGCAGCACCGGACTAGCGGGAGCTGATACGCAGTATTTT. Amino acid sequence: CASSTGLAGADTQYF.

With respect to this clone: This sample also contains other DNA sequences that code for the same CDR3. The chain links TRBV27 to TRBJ2-7, with TRBD2 identical over 11 bases. Germline values: CDR1 MNHEY, CDR2 SMNVEV (reference sequence). Trimming cost V 5 bases and J 1 base; bases outside gene matches: 4. The CDR3 contains 15 residues. Here the CDR3 reads CASSPGTSGSYEQYF. In DNA form, the CDR3 reads TGTGCCAGCAGTCCCGGGACTAGCGGATCCTACGAGCAGTACTTC.